Below are 10 T cell receptor beta chains sequenced from a single sample in a study of cytomegalovirus exposure and HLA in healthy donors. Amplification used 60 Vbeta primers and 13 Jbeta primers. Sequencing used immunoSEQ multiplex PCR; TCRdb keeps in-frame clones, though not all of them. The sample carries about 160,000 clones, 75% to 90% recorded once. Material for sequencing was PBMCs. All receptors derive from a boy aged 2 to 10 in good health and CMV-seronegative.

This clone has just a few counts. The genes are TRBV5-6 and TRBJ1-3; 7 positions match TRBD1. Losses at the gene ends were 3 bases for V and 0 bases for J; bases not matched to a gene: 15. This CDR3 is 19 amino acids long. CDR1 SGHDT and CDR2 YYEEEE come from the germline V gene. In nucleotides, the CDR3 is TGTGCCAGCAGCTGGACGACAGGGCTCTTTCCCCACTCTGGAAACACCATATATTTT. It encodes CASSWTTGLFPHSGNTIYF.

The rearrangement uses TRBV2 and TRBJ2-5, with 8 bases lining up with TRBD1. The CDR3 length is 16 residues. V lost 0 bases to trimming and J lost 5 bases; unmatched junction nucleotides: 8. Germline values: CDR1 SNHLY, CDR2 FYNNEI. The CDR3 is CASSEAQGARGETQYF. The CDR3 DNA follows: TGTGCCAGCAGTGAAGCGCAGGGGGCCCGTGGGGAGACCCAGTACTTC.

This chain connects TRBV21-1 to TRBJ1-5. TRBV21-1 is annotated as a pseudogene. The CDR3 is 18 residues long. The CDR3 DNA follows: TGTGCCAGCAGCAAAGTAGTTACGGGACTCCAATGCAATCAGCCCCAGCATTTT. It encodes CASSKVVTGLQCNQPQHF.

The V call is TRBV6-5, the J call TRBJ1-2; D is ambiguous. This CDR3 spans 12 amino acids. The ends were cut back, 5 bases at V and 4 bases at J, with 8 bases in the middle. CDR1 is MNHEY, CDR2 SVGAGI, per germline. CDR3 sequence reads: CASSQPGYGYTF. The CDR3 DNA sequence: TGTGCCAGCAGTCAACCAGGCTATGGCTACACCTTC.

There are a few counts of this clone. The chain has TRBV9 and TRBJ2-1, with TRBD2 matching 8 bases. This CDR3 region has 15 residues. CDR1 SGDLS and CDR2 YYNGEE come from the germline V gene. The junction had 1 base not matched to a gene; V was cut back by 0 bases and J by 2 bases. CDR3 nucleotide sequence: TGTGCCAGCAGCGTAGAACTAGCGGCCTACAATGAGCAGTTCTTC. Protein: CASSVELAAYNEQFF. Variable domain in full (rest from reference TRBV9 and TRBJ2-1): DSGVTQTPKHLITATGQRVTLRCSPRSGDLSVYWYQQSLDQGLQFLIQYYNGEERAKGNILERFSAQQFPDLHSELNLSSLELGDSALYFCASSVELAAYNEQFFGPGTRLTVL.

The genes are TRBV5-8 and TRBJ2-7, with D maybe TRBD2 (5 bases). V was clipped by 0 bases and J by 5 bases, with 15 bases between them. The CDR3 covers 15 residues. CDR1 is SGHTS, CDR2 YDEGEE, per germline. The DNA for the CDR3 is TGTGCCAGCAGCTTGGAGGGCATTCGGGGAAACGAGCAGTACGTC. It translates to CASSLEGIRGNEQYV.

The chain carries TRBV15 and TRBJ1-2; the D is unclear. Trimming shortened V by 1 base and J by 5 bases, and 17 bases separated the two germline ends. The CDR3 consists of 16 residues. In germline, CDR1 is LNHNV, CDR2 YYDKDF (reference sequence). CDR3 loop: CATSRGVGEARYGYTF. The CDR3, as DNA: TGTGCCACCAGCAGAGGGGTGGGTGAAGCTAGATATGGCTACACCTTC.

CDR3 in amino acids: CASSLASESNYGYTF. The CDR3 nucleotides read TGTGCCAGCAGCTTGGCCTCGGAGAGTAACTATGGCTACACCTTC. V gene TRBV5-6 combines with J gene TRBJ1-2; D gene unclear. Trimming stripped 0 bases from V and 1 base from J, with 10 bases between. In germline, CDR1 is SGHDT, CDR2 YYEEEE. CDR3 length: 15 amino acids.

The J gene is TRBJ2-3, the V gene TRBV18; TRBD1 matches 8 bases. This CDR3 spans 14 amino acids. Germline V gene data show CDR1 as KGHSH and CDR2 as LQKENI. V shed 3 bases, J shed 4 bases, and the junction held 3 bases outside the gene matches. This CDR3 is CASSPSGGADTQYF. Written as DNA, the CDR3 is TGTGCCAGCTCACCTTCAGGGGGCGCAGATACGCAGTATTTT.

This chain joins TRBV11-2 and TRBJ2-3, with 7 bases matching TRBD2. The CDR3 consists of 16 residues. Unmatched junction bases numbered 7, after V lost 1 base and J lost 3 bases. From germline, CDR1 is SGHAT and CDR2 FQNNGV. The CDR3, as DNA: TGTGCCAGCAGCTTAGTGGGAGGGGCGCGAACAGATACGCAGTATTTT. Protein: CASSLVGGARTDTQYF.